The rows below give T cell receptor beta chains drawn from one sample of a study of T cells in pancreatic ductal adenocarcinoma. TCRdb's copy holds only in-frame clones and misses some; the assay was immunoSEQ multiplex PCR. The sample holds 85,000 to 120,000 clones, around 96% seen once. Input material: PBMCs. The source is a human donor with pancreatic ductal adenocarcinoma. Both conserved end residues are part of each CDR3. The order of the fields is CDR3 DNA, CDR3 protein, V gene, J gene, clone size, D gene. D genes are given only for firm matches. A clone size is listed for some rows: how often the clone was seen (once, few, many), or a class if it is expanded.

TGTGCCAGTAGCAGCCCACTAGTCATTGAGCAGTTCTTC	CASSSPLVIEQFF	TRBV19	TRBJ2-1	NA	NA
TGTGCTAGCAGCTTAGGACAGGGGCTGGCCTACGAGCAGTACTTC	CASSLGQGLAYEQYF	TRBV7-7	TRBJ2-7	NA	TRBD1
TGTGCCAGTGCGTCGCAGGGTGGACACAATGAGCAGTTCTTC	CASASQGGHNEQFF	TRBV7-2	TRBJ2-1	NA	NA
TGCAGCGTTGCGCGGAGCACTGAAGCTTTCTTT	CSVARSTEAFF	TRBV29-1	TRBJ1-1	once	NA
TGTGCCAGCAGCCGGGGACAGGGGCGGTATCCTTACGAGCAGTACTTC	CASSRGQGRYPYEQYF	TRBV5-4	TRBJ2-7	NA	TRBD1
TGTGCCAGCACCGCAAGGGGAGAGACCCAGTACTTC	CASTARGETQYF	TRBV5-4	TRBJ2-5	NA	NA
TGTGCCAGTAGTATTGGGATGCGGGCCGGGGAGCTGTTTTTT	CASSIGMRAGELFF	TRBV19	TRBJ2-2	NA	NA
TGTGCCAGCATGCACCCTAGCTCCTACAATGAGCAGTTCTTC	CASMHPSSYNEQFF	TRBV5-6	TRBJ2-1	NA	NA
TGCGCCAGCAGTAAGGGACAGGGGAAGTCTAACTATGGCTACACCTTC	CASSKGQGKSNYGYTF	TRBV10-2	TRBJ1-2	NA	TRBD1
TGTGCCAGCTCACCACGTGTAAATAGGGGGCAAGAGACCCAGTACTTC	CASSPRVNRGQETQYF	TRBV18	TRBJ2-5	NA	NA
TGTGCCAGTAGTATATCCGGGACAGGGACCTACGAGCAGTACTTC	CASSISGTGTYEQYF	TRBV19	TRBJ2-7	NA	TRBD1
TGCGCCAGCACCGGGGAGCGGGAGATAGGCAATGAGCAGTTCTTC	CASTGEREIGNEQFF	TRBV5-1	TRBJ2-1	NA	TRBD2
TGTGCCAGCGGGAGGCTAGCGGCACTTACCGGGGAGCTGTTTTTT	CASGRLAALTGELFF	TRBV13	TRBJ2-2	once	TRBD2
TGTGCCAGCAGGACAGTCATGAACACTGAAGCTTTCTTT	CASRTVMNTEAFF	TRBV2	TRBJ1-1	NA	NA
TGTGCCAGCAGTGTATATAGCAATCAGCCCCAGCATTTT	CASSVYSNQPQHF	TRBV2	TRBJ1-5	once	NA
TGCGCCAGCAGCCAAGGGGGTAGCGGGAGCGGGCCTTACAATGAGCAGTTCTTC	CASSQGGSGSGPYNEQFF	TRBV4-1	TRBJ2-1	NA	TRBD2
TGTGCCAGCTCACGCTCTAGCGGGAAGACCTACGAGCAGTACTTC	CASSRSSGKTYEQYF	TRBV18	TRBJ2-7	NA	TRBD2
TGTGCCAGCAGCTTGAGTGGCGGGAGGGCATGGACCGGGGAGCTGTTTTTT	CASSLSGGRAWTGELFF	TRBV5-6	TRBJ2-2	once	TRBD2
TGTGCCAGTAGCAATACAGGGGGTTGGCAAGAGACCCAGTACTTC	CASSNTGGWQETQYF	TRBV19	TRBJ2-5	once	TRBD1
TGTGCCATCGGGGACATCTCTGGAAACACCATATATTTT	CAIGDISGNTIYF	TRBV10-3	TRBJ1-3	NA	NA
TGCAGCGTTGAAAACCCTAGCGGTTACTACAATGAGCAGTTCTTC	CSVENPSGYYNEQFF	TRBV29-1	TRBJ2-1	NA	TRBD2
TGCAGCGTTGAGGTAGCGGCATCCTACGAGCAGTACTTC	CSVEVAASYEQYF	TRBV29-1	TRBJ2-7	NA	NA
TGCGCCAGCAGCCAGACTAGCGGGAGAGGGTTTGATGAGCAGTTCTTC	CASSQTSGRGFDEQFF	TRBV4-1	TRBJ2-1	NA	TRBD2
TGTGCCAGCAGTGAAGAGCTAGAATTTGAAGCTTTCTTT	CASSEELEFEAFF	TRBV2	TRBJ1-1	NA	NA
TGTGCCAGCAGCTTAGGCGAGTCTGTTGAGCAGTTCTTC	CASSLGESVEQFF	TRBV7-2	TRBJ2-1	NA	NA
TGCGCCAGCAGCTTGGCCGGGGAGGGTTACGAGCAGTACTTC	CASSLAGEGYEQYF	TRBV5-1	TRBJ2-7	NA	TRBD2
TGTGCCAGCAGCTTAAATGGACAGGGGATCGGGGAGCTGTTTTTT	CASSLNGQGIGELFF	TRBV7-3	TRBJ2-2	NA	TRBD1
TGTGCCAGCACCCCTCGACAGACTCGCGACGAGCAGTACTTC	CASTPRQTRDEQYF	TRBV28	TRBJ2-7	NA	NA
TGCGCCAGCAGCTTGGGAGTAGCGCGGAGAGGGGAGCAGTACTTC	CASSLGVARRGEQYF	TRBV5-1	TRBJ2-7	NA	NA
TGTGCCAGCAGCTCGACGTCCCGAGCGGATACGCAGTATTTT	CASSSTSRADTQYF	TRBV9	TRBJ2-3	once	NA
TGTGCCAGCTCACCAAGACAGGATGCCACCGGGGAGCTGTTTTTT	CASSPRQDATGELFF	TRBV18	TRBJ2-2	once	NA
TGCGCCAGCAGCCACCCAGCGGGATCCTACAATGAGCAGTTCTTC	CASSHPAGSYNEQFF	TRBV4-1	TRBJ2-1	NA	TRBD2
TGTGCCAGCAGCCCCGGACTAGCGGCGAACACCGGGGAGCTGTTTTTT	CASSPGLAANTGELFF	TRBV7-8	TRBJ2-2	NA	TRBD2
TGTGCCAGTAGTATAGATGGGACAGGGGGCGCGGGGAACACCGGGGAGCTGTTTTTT	CASSIDGTGGAGNTGELFF	TRBV19	TRBJ2-2	NA	TRBD1
TGTGCCAGCGCATCGGGCTACAATGAGCAGTTCTTC	CASASGYNEQFF	TRBV11-1	TRBJ2-1	NA	NA
TGTGCCAGCAGCTTGGCACTCCAAGAGACCCAGTACTTC	CASSLALQETQYF	TRBV5-5	TRBJ2-5	NA	NA
TGTGCCAGCAGCCTACCACCGTTAGAGCAGTACTTC	CASSLPPLEQYF	TRBV7-2	TRBJ2-7	NA	NA
TGTGCCAGCAGCCCTACGGGGGGCCCCTACGAGCAGTACTTC	CASSPTGGPYEQYF	TRBV7-3	TRBJ2-7	NA	NA
TGTGCCAGCAGCCTCACCACTAGCGGGAGTTACGAGCAGTACTTC	CASSLTTSGSYEQYF	TRBV7-9	TRBJ2-7	NA	TRBD2
TGTGCCAGCAGTTTAGAGAGCGGGAGGGCAGTCACCGGGGAGCTGTTTTTT	CASSLESGRAVTGELFF	TRBV27	TRBJ2-2	NA	TRBD2
TGTGCCAGCAGGTTGGGTGACAGAAACACCGGGGAGCTGTTTTTT	CASRLGDRNTGELFF	TRBV5-4	TRBJ2-2	NA	NA
TGTGCCAGCAGCTTATTTCCGGGAAGCTACGAGCAGTACTTC	CASSLFPGSYEQYF	TRBV7-2	TRBJ2-7	NA	NA
TGTGCCAGCTGGGAGGAGGGGTGGAAAGCTTTCTTT	CASWEEGWKAFF	TRBV2	TRBJ1-1	NA	NA